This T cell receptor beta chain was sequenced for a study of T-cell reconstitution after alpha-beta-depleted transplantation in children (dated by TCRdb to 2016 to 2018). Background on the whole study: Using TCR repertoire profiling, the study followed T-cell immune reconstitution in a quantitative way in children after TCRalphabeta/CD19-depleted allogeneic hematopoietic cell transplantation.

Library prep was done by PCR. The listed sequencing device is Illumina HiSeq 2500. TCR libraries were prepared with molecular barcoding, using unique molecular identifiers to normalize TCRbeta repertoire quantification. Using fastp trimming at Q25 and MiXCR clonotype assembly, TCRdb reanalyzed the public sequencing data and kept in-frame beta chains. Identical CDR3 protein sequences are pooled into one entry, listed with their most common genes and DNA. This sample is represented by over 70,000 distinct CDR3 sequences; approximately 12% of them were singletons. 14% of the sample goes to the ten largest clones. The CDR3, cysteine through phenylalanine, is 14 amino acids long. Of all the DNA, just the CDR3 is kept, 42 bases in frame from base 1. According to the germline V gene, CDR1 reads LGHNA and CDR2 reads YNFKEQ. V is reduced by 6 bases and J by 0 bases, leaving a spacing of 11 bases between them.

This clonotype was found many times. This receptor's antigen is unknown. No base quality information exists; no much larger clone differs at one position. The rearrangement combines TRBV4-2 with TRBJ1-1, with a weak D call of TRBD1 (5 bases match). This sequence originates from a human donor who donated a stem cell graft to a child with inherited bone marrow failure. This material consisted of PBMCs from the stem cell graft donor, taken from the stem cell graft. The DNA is TGTGCCAGCAGGACCGGGACGGTGAACACTGAAGCTTTCTTT. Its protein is CASRTGTVNTEAFF.